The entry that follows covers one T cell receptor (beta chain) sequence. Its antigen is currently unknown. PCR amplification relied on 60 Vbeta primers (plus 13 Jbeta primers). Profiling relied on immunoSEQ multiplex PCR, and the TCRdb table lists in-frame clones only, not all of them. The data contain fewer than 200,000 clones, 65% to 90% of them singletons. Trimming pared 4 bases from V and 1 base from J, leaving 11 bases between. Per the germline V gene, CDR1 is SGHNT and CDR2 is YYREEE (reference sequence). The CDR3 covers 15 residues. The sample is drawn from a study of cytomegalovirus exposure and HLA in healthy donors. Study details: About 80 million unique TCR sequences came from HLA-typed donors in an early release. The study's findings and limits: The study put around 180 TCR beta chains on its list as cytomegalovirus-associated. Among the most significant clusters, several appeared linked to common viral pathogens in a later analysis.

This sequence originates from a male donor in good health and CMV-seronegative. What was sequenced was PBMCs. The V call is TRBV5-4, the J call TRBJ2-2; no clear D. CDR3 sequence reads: CASSPEPMNTGELFF. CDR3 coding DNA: TGTGCCAGCAGCCCGGAGCCGATGAACACCGGGGAGCTGTTTTTT.